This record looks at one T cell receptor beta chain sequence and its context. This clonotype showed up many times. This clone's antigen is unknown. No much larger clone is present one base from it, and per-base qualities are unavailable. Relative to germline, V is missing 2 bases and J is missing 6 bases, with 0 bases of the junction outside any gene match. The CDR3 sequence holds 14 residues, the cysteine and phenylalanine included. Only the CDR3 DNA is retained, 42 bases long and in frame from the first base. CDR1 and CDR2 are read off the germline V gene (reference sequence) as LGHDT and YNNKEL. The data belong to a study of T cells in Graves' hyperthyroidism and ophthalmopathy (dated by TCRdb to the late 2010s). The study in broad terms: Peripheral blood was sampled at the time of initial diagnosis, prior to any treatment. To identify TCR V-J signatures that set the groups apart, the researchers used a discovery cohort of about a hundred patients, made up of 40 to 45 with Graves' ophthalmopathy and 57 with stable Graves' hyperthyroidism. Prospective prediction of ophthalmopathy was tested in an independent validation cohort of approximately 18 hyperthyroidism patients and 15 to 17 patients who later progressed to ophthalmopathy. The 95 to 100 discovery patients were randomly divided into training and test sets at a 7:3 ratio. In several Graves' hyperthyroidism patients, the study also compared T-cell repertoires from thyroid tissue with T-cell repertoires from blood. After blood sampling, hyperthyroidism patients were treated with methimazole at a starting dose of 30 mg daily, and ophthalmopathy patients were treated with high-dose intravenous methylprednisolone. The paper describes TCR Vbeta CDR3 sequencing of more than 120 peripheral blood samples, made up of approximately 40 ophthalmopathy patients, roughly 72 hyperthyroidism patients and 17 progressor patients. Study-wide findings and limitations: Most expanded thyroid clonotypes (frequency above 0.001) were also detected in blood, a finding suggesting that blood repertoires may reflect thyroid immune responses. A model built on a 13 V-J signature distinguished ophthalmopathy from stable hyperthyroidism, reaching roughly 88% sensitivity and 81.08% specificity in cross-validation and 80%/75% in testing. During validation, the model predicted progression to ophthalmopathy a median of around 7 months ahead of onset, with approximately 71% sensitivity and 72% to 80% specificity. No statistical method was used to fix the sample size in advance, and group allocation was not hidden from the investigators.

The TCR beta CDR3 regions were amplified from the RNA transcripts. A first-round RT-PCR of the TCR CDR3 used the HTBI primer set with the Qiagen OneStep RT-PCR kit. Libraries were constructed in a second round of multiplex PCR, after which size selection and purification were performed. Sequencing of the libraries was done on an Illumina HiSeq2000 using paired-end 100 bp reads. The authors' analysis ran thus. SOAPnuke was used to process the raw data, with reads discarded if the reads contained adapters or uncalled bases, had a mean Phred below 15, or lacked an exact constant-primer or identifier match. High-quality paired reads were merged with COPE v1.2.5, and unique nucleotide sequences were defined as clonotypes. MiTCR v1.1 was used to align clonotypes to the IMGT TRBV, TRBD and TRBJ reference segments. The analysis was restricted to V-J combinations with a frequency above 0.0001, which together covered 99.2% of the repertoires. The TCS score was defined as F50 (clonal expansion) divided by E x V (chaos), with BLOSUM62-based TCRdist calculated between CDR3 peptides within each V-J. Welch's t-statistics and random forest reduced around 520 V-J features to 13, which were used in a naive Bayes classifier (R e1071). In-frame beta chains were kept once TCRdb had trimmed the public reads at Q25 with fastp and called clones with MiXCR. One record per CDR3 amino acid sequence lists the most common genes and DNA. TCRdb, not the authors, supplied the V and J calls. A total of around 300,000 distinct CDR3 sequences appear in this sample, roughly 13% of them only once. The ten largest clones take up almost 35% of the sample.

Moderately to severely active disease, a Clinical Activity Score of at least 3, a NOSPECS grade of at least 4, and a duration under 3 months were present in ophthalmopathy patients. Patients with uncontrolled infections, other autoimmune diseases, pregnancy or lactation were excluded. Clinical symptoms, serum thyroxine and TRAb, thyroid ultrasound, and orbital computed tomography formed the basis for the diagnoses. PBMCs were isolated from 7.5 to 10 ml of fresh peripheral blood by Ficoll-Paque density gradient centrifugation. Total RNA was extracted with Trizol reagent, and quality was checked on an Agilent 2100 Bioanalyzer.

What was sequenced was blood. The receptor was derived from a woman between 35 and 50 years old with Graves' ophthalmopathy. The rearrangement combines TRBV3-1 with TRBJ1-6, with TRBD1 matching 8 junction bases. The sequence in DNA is TGTGCCAGCAGCCAACAGGGGGCTAATTCACCCCTCCACTTT. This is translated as CASSQQGANSPLHF. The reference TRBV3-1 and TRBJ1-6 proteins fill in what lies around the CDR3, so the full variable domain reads DTAVSQTPKYLVTQMGNDKSIKCEQNLGHDTMYWYKQDSKKFLKIMFSYNNKELIINETVPNRFSPKSPDKAHLNLHINSLELGDSAVYFCASSQQGANSPLHFGNGTRLTVT.